The T cell receptor (beta chain) under discussion was sequenced for a study of blood T cell repertoires in COVID-19. Looking at the study overall: T cells, B-cell-depleted T cells, or PBMCs provided the cDNA or gDNA that served as material.

As originally analysed: Cell counts per sample came from amplifying reference gene primers. Data came from immunoSEQ multiplex PCR; TCRdb stores just in-frame clones and leaves some out. The V and J calls and clone size are taken from that table; D and trimming were inferred from the DNA. In the table there are 200,000 to 300,000 clones, 80% to 95% of which are singletons. Looked up from germline, CDR1 is SGHVS and CDR2 is FNYEAQ. Deletions cut 5 bases from V and 1 base from J, with 11 bases between. CDR3 length: 15 amino acids. This clone was counted only a few times. One Seattle source followed patients from active infection through their disease course.

The receptor was derived from a man between 25 and 39 years old with COVID-19, enrolled during active disease. Sequencing was performed on peripheral blood. The V and J genes are TRBV7-6 and TRBJ2-2; D ambiguous. This chain's CDR3 is CASSLQRQNTGELFF. The CDR3 DNA reads as TGTGCCAGCAGCCTACAACGACAGAACACCGGGGAGCTGTTTTTT.